The 23 T cell receptor beta chains below come from one sample, sequenced in a study of T cell responses to AZD1222 COVID-19 vaccine. TCRdb's copy holds only in-frame clones and misses some; the assay was immunoSEQ multiplex PCR. The data hold about 140,000 clones, with approximately 88% observed a single time. The source was peripheral blood, collected on day 0 of AZD1222 vaccination. The source of these receptors is an adult in good health.

This rearrangement joins TRBV7-2 to TRBJ1-2; weak D call: TRBD1 (5 bases). Per the germline V gene, CDR1 is SGHTA and CDR2 is FQGNSA. Trimming cost V 1 base and J 8 bases, with 11 bases left between them. The CDR3 consists of 13 residues. The DNA of the CDR3 is TGTGCCAGCAGCTTAGGTTGGGGGGGAGGCTACACCTTC. Residues: CASSLGWGGGYTF.

The chain recombines TRBV7-2 with TRBJ2-1; 7 bases are a match to TRBD2. Germline V gives CDR1 SGHTA, CDR2 FQGNSA. CDR3 size: 16 residues. Trimming removed 0 bases from V and 3 bases from J; junction bases left unmatched: 5. The CDR3 sequence: CASSLARGSGYNEQFF. In DNA, the CDR3 is TGTGCCAGCAGCTTAGCGCGCGGGAGTGGCTACAATGAGCAGTTCTTC.

The chain is built from TRBV7-9 and TRBJ1-2, with unresolved D. This CDR3 is 17 amino acids long. Per the germline V gene, CDR1 is SEHNR and CDR2 is FQNEAQ (reference sequence). With 5 bases removed from V and 0 bases from J, the gap between germline ends came to 19 bases. The CDR3 region has the DNA TGTGCCAGCAGCCCCACTTGGGTGTTAGCGACTAACTATGGCTACACCTTC. Translated: CASSPTWVLATNYGYTF.

V is TRBV28 and J is TRBJ1-2; 10 bases are shared with TRBD1. The V gene's germline CDR1 is MDHEN and CDR2 SYDVKM. The CDR3 is made up of 15 amino acids. V trimming: 5 bases; J trimming: 8 bases; junction bases outside the gene matches: 11. The CDR3 is CASSVPGQGRIGYTF. CDR3 DNA: TGTGCCAGCAGTGTCCCGGGACAGGGGAGGATCGGCTACACCTTC.

The J gene is TRBJ2-7, the V gene TRBV11-3; 7 bases match TRBD2. This CDR3 has 18 amino acids. CDR1 SGHNT and CDR2 YENEEA come from the germline V gene. Trimming cost V 1 base and J 2 bases; bases outside gene matches: 14. The CDR3 DNA reads TGTGCCAGCAGCTTAGCGACACTAGCGACGAGGGGCACCTACGAGCAGTACTTC. As protein: CASSLATLATRGTYEQYF.

J is TRBJ1-2 and V is TRBV29-1; D is ambiguous. The CDR3 loop spans 12 amino acids. Germline-derived CDR1 and CDR2 are SQVTM and ANQGSEA. Trimming removed 3 bases from V and 7 bases from J, with 12 bases in between. CDR3 sequence (DNA): TGCAGCGTTGACGGTAGGGTCGGTGGCTACACCTTC. This encodes CSVDGRVGGYTF.

V is TRBV24-1 and J is TRBJ2-6; D is uncertain. Trimming shortened V by 3 bases and J by 2 bases, and 13 bases separated the two germline ends. This CDR3 contains 17 residues. In germline, CDR1 is KGHDR, CDR2 SFDVKD. The DNA of the CDR3 is TGTGCCACCAGTGATCGGGTCGAAGGGCCTGGGGCCAACGTCCTGACTTTC. This sequence encodes CATSDRVEGPGANVLTF.

V gene TRBV7-3 combines with J gene TRBJ1-2; D is possibly TRBD1 (5 bases). Germline-derived CDR1 and CDR2 are SGHTA and FQGTGA. V lost 2 bases and J 5 bases, leaving 9 bases between the germline ends. CDR3 length: 13 amino acids. CDR3 residues: CASSLSAGYGYTF. The DNA for the CDR3 is TGTGCCAGCAGCTTATCGGCAGGGTATGGCTACACCTTC.

This clone showed up just a few times. V and J are TRBV11-2 and TRBJ2-2; 12 bases align to TRBD2. The CDR3 sequence is 16 residues long. V shed 5 bases, J shed 7 bases, and the junction held 8 bases outside the gene matches. In germline, CDR1 is SGHAT, CDR2 FQNNGV. The CDR3 bases are TGTGCCAGCAGCAGGACTAGCGGGAATCGAGGCGGGGAGCTGTTTTTT. It translates to CASSRTSGNRGGELFF.

V is TRBV7-6 and J is TRBJ1-2; 11 bases match TRBD1. The CDR3 runs 15 residues. V lost 5 bases, J lost 3 bases, and 5 bases stayed unmatched. Germline V lookup: CDR1 SGHVS, CDR2 FNYEAQ. CDR3 coding DNA: TGTGCCAGCAGCCCGGACAGGGGGCCGCACTATGGCTACACCTTC. It specifies CASSPDRGPHYGYTF.

The rearrangement joins TRBV6-2 or TRBV6-3 to TRBJ2-7, with 8 bases identical to TRBD2. This CDR3 region has 14 residues. Germline CDR1 and CDR2: MNHEY and SVGEGT. The trim removed 4 bases at V and 0 bases at J, leaving 2 bases unmatched. The DNA of the CDR3 is TGTGCCAGCAGTTTACTAGCGGTCTCCTACGAGCAGTACTTC. As protein: CASSLLAVSYEQYF.

J is TRBJ2-5 and V is TRBV5-6; no firm D call. The CDR3 length is 15 residues. Germline V gene lookup returns CDR1 SGHDT and CDR2 YYEEEE. V lost 0 bases and J lost 2, with 11 bases in between. CDR3 amino acids: CASSLGGPRQETQYF. The CDR3 DNA is TGTGCCAGCAGCTTGGGCGGACCCCGACAAGAGACCCAGTACTTC.

This chain links TRBV30 with TRBJ1-2, with 7 bases aligning to TRBD1. The CDR3 length is 15 residues. Trimming removed 0 bases from V and 0 bases from J; junction bases left unmatched: 4. Per the germline V gene, CDR1 is GTSNPN and CDR2 is SVGIG (reference sequence). The chain's CDR3 is CAWSVWDSTNYGYTF. Written as DNA, the CDR3 is TGTGCCTGGAGTGTATGGGACAGCACTAACTATGGCTACACCTTC.

The rearrangement joins TRBV12-5 to TRBJ2-1, with D possibly matching TRBD2 (5 bases). V was pared by 3 bases and J by 7 bases, with 10 bases between. This CDR3 contains 13 residues. Germline V gene lookup returns CDR1 LGHNT and CDR2 FRNRAP. The CDR3 bases are TGTGCTAGTGGTTTAGGACTCCCTAATGAGCAGTTCTTC. It specifies CASGLGLPNEQFF.

This clone was recorded once. This rearrangement joins TRBV7-9 to TRBJ2-7; no definite D call. Trimming pared 1 base from V and 5 bases from J, leaving 12 bases between. The CDR3 length is 14 residues. The V gene's germline CDR1 is SEHNR and CDR2 FQNEAQ (reference sequence). The CDR3 sequence: CASSLGSGYDEQYF. The DNA of the CDR3 is TGTGCCAGCAGCTTAGGTTCAGGATACGACGAGCAGTACTTC.

The V gene is TRBV9, the J gene TRBJ2-7, with unresolved D. The CDR3 sequence is 14 residues long. Germline CDR1 reads SGDLS; CDR2 reads YYNGEE. Trimming pared 0 bases from V and 2 bases from J, leaving 9 bases between. The CDR3 here is CASSVGLGAYEQYF. As DNA, the CDR3 is TGTGCCAGCAGCGTAGGCCTAGGCGCCTACGAGCAGTACTTC.

The chain has TRBV5-1 and TRBJ2-7; D perhaps matches TRBD2 (5 bases). Germline V gives CDR1 SGHRS, CDR2 YFSETQ. The V gene lost 5 bases and the J gene lost 0 bases, with 15 bases spanning the gap. The CDR3 is 15 residues long. The CDR3 bases are TGCGCCAGCAGTTTACTGTCGGGGTCCTCCTACGAGCAGTACTTC. As protein: CASSLLSGSSYEQYF.

The CDR3 spells CASSSGLALYNEQFF. The CDR3 DNA reads TGTGCCAGCAGCTCGGGACTAGCCCTTTACAATGAGCAGTTCTTC. The chain uses TRBV5-5 and TRBJ2-1; 9 bases are shared with TRBD2. The germline V gene encodes CDR1 SGHKS and CDR2 YYEKEE (reference sequence). CDR3 length: 15 residues. V shed 3 bases, J shed 4 bases, and the junction held 5 bases outside the gene matches.

The DNA of the CDR3 is TGTGCCAGCAGTTCCCCACAGGGGGTAGGTTACGAGCAGTACTTC. It yields the protein CASSSPQGVGYEQYF. V gene TRBV6-6 combines with J gene TRBJ2-7; 8 bases match TRBD1. The germline gives CDR1 MNHNY, CDR2 SVGAGI (reference sequence). Unmatched junction bases numbered 9, after V lost 4 bases and J lost 4 bases. There are 15 residues in the CDR3.

The gene calls are TRBV11-3 and TRBJ2-1; D may be TRBD1 (5 bases). Germline V gene lookup returns CDR1 SGHNT and CDR2 YENEEA. The CDR3 is 14 residues long. Trimming removed 0 bases from V and 8 bases from J, with 11 bases in between. Here the CDR3 DNA reads TGTGCCAGCAGCTTAGAAAGGGGAACTGATGAGCAGTTCTTC. Its protein product is CASSLERGTDEQFF.

The chain links TRBV6-5 to TRBJ1-5, with D tentatively TRBD1 (5 bases). V lost 8 bases, J lost 2 bases, and 16 bases lay in between. This CDR3 spans 15 amino acids. Germline V gives CDR1 MNHEY, CDR2 SVGAGI. The CDR3 DNA reads TGTGCCAGCCACAGAGGGGTTTATGGCAATCAGCCCCAGCATTTT. Translation gives CASHRGVYGNQPQHF.

The gene calls are TRBV5-8 and TRBJ2-3; 10 bases are shared with TRBD2. V was pared by 5 bases and J by 5 bases, with 8 bases of the junction left unmatched. Germline CDR1 and CDR2: SGHTS and YDEGEE. This CDR3 region has 15 residues. CDR3 residues: CASSFGSSGRDTQYF. As DNA, the CDR3 is TGTGCCAGCAGTTTTGGGTCTAGCGGGAGAGATACGCAGTATTTT.

V and J are TRBV6-5 and TRBJ2-7, with D possibly called TRBD1 or TRBD2 (6 bases each). V was shortened by 0 bases and J by 3 bases, with 12 bases between the two germline ends. The germline CDR1 and CDR2 sequences are MNHEY and SVGAGI. The CDR3 is made up of 15 amino acids. CDR3 protein: CASSYSTGADYEQYF. The CDR3 bases are TGTGCCAGCAGTTACTCGACGGGGGCGGACTACGAGCAGTACTTC.